One and the same sample provided the 5 T cell receptor beta chains below, sequenced in a study of identical twins (dated by TCRdb to 2016 to 2017). The library was produced with 5' RACE. TCRdb records Illumina HiSeq 2000 as the sequencer. TCRdb passed the public sequencing reads through fastp at Q25 and MiXCR, retaining productive beta sequences. Entries are consolidated by CDR3 protein sequence, retaining the most common genes and DNA. Present in this sample are hundreds of thousands of distinct CDR3 sequences, under 8.5% of which were seen just once. The ten largest account for less than 2% of the sample. This same sample was also part of a study on yellow fever vaccine responses in identical twins.

The sequenced material came from PBMCs. The receptors come from a woman aged 18-29 years in good health.

The V gene is TRBV7-9, the J gene TRBJ2-2; tentative D call: TRBD1 (6 bases). Trimming took off 3 bases at V and 4 bases at J, with 15 bases between the two ends. This CDR3 is built from 16 residues. Germline CDR1 reads SEHNR; CDR2 reads FQNEAQ (reference sequence). CDR3 region: CASSFPGTPITGELFF. CDR3 nucleotides: TGTGCCAGCAGCTTCCCCGGGACACCGATCACCGGGGAGCTGTTTTTT.

This clonotype was found many times. An end of the junction differs from the germline gene, which may be a read error. The V call is TRBV10-2, the J call TRBJ2-1; TRBD2 agrees at 11 bases. Germline CDR1 and CDR2: WSHSY and SAAADI. The CDR3 is 13 residues long. The CDR3 DNA follows: TGCGCCAGCAGTGCTTCCCTAGCGGGGGGTCGCGTCTTC. Translated: CASSASLAGGRVF.

The chain recombines TRBV7-2 with TRBJ2-5, with a tentative D call TRBD2 (5 bases). CDR3 length: 16 amino acids. Germline V CDR1 and CDR2: SGHTA, FQGNSA. V was pared by 1 base and J by 5 bases, with 17 bases between. Here the CDR3 reads CASSLGALTGLETQYF. The DNA of the CDR3 is TGTGCCAGCAGCTTAGGAGCCTTAACGGGATTGGAGACCCAGTACTTC. Complete variable domain (other parts from reference TRBV7-2 and TRBJ2-5): GAGVSQSPSNKVTEKGKDVELRCDPISGHTALYWYRQSLGQGLEFLIYFQGNSAPDKSGLPSDRFSAERTGGSVSTLTIQRTQQEDSAVYLCASSLGALTGLETQYFGPGTRLLVL.

The chain links TRBV24-1 to TRBJ2-3; D not certain. The CDR3 spans 16 residues. Germline CDR1 and CDR2: KGHDR and SFDVKD. V gave up 0 bases and J gave up 0 bases, with 9 bases separating them. The CDR3 nucleotides are TGTGCCACCAGTGATTTGAACGGCAGAAGCACAGATACGCAGTATTTT. This encodes CATSDLNGRSTDTQYF.

This clonotype was picked up many times. The chain is built from TRBV20-1 and TRBJ1-4; a weak D match, TRBD1 (6 bases). The CDR3 is 13 amino acids. Germline V gene lookup returns CDR1 DFQATT and CDR2 SNEGSKA (reference sequence). V was pared by 5 bases and J by 10 bases, with 17 bases between. The CDR3 loop reads CSAPGTSVRKLFF. DNA of the CDR3: TGCAGTGCTCCCGGGACATCGGTACGAAAACTGTTTTTT.